One sample yielded the 13 T cell receptor beta chains listed below, sequenced in a study of blood T cells in healthy people across ages. A second PCR of about 7 to 12 cycles used a sample-barcoded 5' primer and a J-beta primer mix. TCRdb used MiXCR to reprocess the 5' RACE reads, holding one entry per CDR3 protein. Among about 1.6 million distinct CDR3 sequences listed, 34% were seen once. The sample comprised blood. The receptors come from a woman in her twenties or thirties in good health.

The V and J genes are TRBV20-1 and TRBJ2-7; 9 positions match TRBD2. V dropped 1 base and J dropped 0; count of bases not matched to a gene: 7. The germline gives CDR1 DFQATT, CDR2 SNEGSKA (reference sequence). The CDR3 covers 16 residues. CDR3 in DNA: TGCAGTGCTAGAGGTAGCGGGGGTCTAAGCTCCTACGAGCAGTACTTC. Translated: CSARGSGGLSSYEQYF.

CDR3 nucleotide sequence: TGCAGTGCTAGAACCACAGGGGGGGGAGTCCAGCCCCAGCATTTT. Translated, it gives CSARTTGGGVQPQHF. The chain links TRBV20-1 to TRBJ1-5, with 8 positions matching TRBD1. Germline V gives CDR1 DFQATT, CDR2 SNEGSKA (reference sequence). V was clipped by 2 bases and J by 7 bases; unmatched bases: 10. CDR3 length: 15 residues.

This clonotype occurred a few times. This chain links TRBV29-1 with TRBJ2-7; 7 nucleotides agree with TRBD1. This CDR3 has 13 amino acids. Germline CDR1 and CDR2: SQVTM and ANQGSEA. V was clipped by 5 bases and J by 1 base; unmatched bases: 5. In DNA, the CDR3 is TGCAGCGTTACAGGGGACGAATCCTACGAGCAGTACTTC. It translates to CSVTGDESYEQYF.

This clonotype was detected once. V usage is TRBV6-1 and J usage is TRBJ1-3, with unresolved D. The CDR3 spans 9 residues. Germline V gene lookup returns CDR1 MNHNS and CDR2 SASEGT. V was pared by 10 bases and J by 7 bases, with 5 bases between. The CDR3 is CATGNTIYF. The CDR3 DNA sequence: TGTGCCACCGGGAACACCATATATTTT.

In DNA, the CDR3 is TGCAGTGCTAGGATAGAGAGACAAGAGACCCAGTACTTC. This gives the protein CSARIERQETQYF. This chain links TRBV20-1 with TRBJ2-5; D unresolved. Trimming took off 3 bases at V and 2 bases at J, with 10 bases between the two ends. The germline gives CDR1 DFQATT, CDR2 SNEGSKA (reference sequence). The length of the CDR3 is 13 residues.

On this clonotype: This may arise from a read error, as a much more abundant clone is one base away. The V gene is TRBV5-1, the J gene TRBJ2-3; possible D gene TRBD1, 6 bases. This CDR3 contains 13 residues. CDR1 is SGHRS and CDR2 is YFSETQ in the germline V gene. CDR3 DNA: TGCGCCAGCAGCAGGGACACCACAGATGCGCAGTATTTT. The encoded protein is CASSRDTTDAQYF.

About this clonotype itself: It may be a read error: a sequence one base away is much more abundant. The V call is TRBV18, the J call TRBJ2-7; TRBD2 matches 9 bases. Trimming cost V 2 bases and J 3 bases; bases outside gene matches: 5. In germline, CDR1 is KGHSH, CDR2 LQKENI. The CDR3 consists of 15 residues. CDR3 loop: CASSPGTSRLYEQYF. The CDR3 region has the DNA TGTGCCAGCTCACCAGGGACTAGCAGACTCTACGAGCAGTACTTC.

This chain joins TRBV6-6 and TRBJ1-2, with D possibly TRBD1 on 5 matching bases. The V gene lost 7 bases and the J gene lost 3 bases, with 18 bases spanning the gap. The CDR3 covers 15 residues. Germline assignment: CDR1 MNHNY and CDR2 SVGAGI (reference sequence). CDR3 loop: CASKFSGGRYYGYTF. DNA for the CDR3: TGTGCCAGCAAATTCTCCGGGGGGAGATACTATGGCTACACCTTC.

The rearrangement uses TRBV2 and TRBJ1-2, with D uncertain. This CDR3 comprises 13 residues. Germline V gene lookup returns CDR1 SNHLY and CDR2 FYNNEI. V lost 7 bases to trimming and J lost 4 bases, with 13 bases between them. The CDR3 DNA reads TGTGCCAGCACCCTAGACGCAAGCTATGGCTACACCTTC. Translation: CASTLDASYGYTF.

The V gene is TRBV27, the J gene TRBJ2-7; D uncertain. Germline V gene sequence: CDR1 MNHEY, CDR2 SMNVEV (reference sequence). The CDR3 loop spans 13 amino acids. V was trimmed by 7 bases and J by 2 bases, leaving 12 bases between them. The CDR3 region is CASKDYIAYEQYF. The CDR3 nucleotides are TGTGCCAGCAAGGATTACATTGCCTACGAGCAGTACTTC.

Ten or more counts support this clonotype. The V gene is TRBV20-1, the J gene TRBJ2-5; the match to TRBD2 covers 7 bases. V trimming: 3 bases; J trimming: 5 bases; junction bases outside the gene matches: 6. Germline V gene lookup returns CDR1 DFQATT and CDR2 SNEGSKA (reference sequence). This CDR3 has 13 amino acids. CDR3 nucleotides: TGCAGTGCTAGGGGGGGGTTGGGTGAGACCCAGTACTTC. It specifies CSARGGLGETQYF.

Comment on this clonotype: At one end the junction does not follow the germline gene, possibly because of a read error. This chain uses TRBV25-1 with TRBJ2-1; D remains unclear. Germline V gene lookup returns CDR1 MGHDK and CDR2 SYGVNS. There are 11 residues in the CDR3. DNA for the CDR3: TGTGCCGGCAGTTATTACAATGAGCAGTTCTTC. As protein: CAGSYYNEQFF.

Of note for this clonotype: At one of its ends the junction is not consistent with the germline gene, which may arise from a read error. The chain recombines TRBV7-9 with TRBJ1-2; a possible D gene is TRBD1 (6 bases). Looked up from germline, CDR1 is SEHNR and CDR2 is FQNEAQ (reference sequence). This CDR3 is built from 18 residues. The CDR3, as DNA: TGTGCCGGCAGCTTAGTGGACAGCGCATTGCCGTCCCACTATGGCTACACCTTC. It yields the protein CAGSLVDSALPSHYGYTF.